Following are 21 T cell receptor beta chains from one sample sequenced in a study of cytomegalovirus exposure and HLA in healthy donors. It was with 60 Vbeta and 13 Jbeta primers that the PCR ran. Assay used: immunoSEQ multiplex PCR; TCRdb lists only in-frame clones, some missing. Of under 200,000 clones listed, around 73% are singletons. The material sequenced was PBMCs. The receptors originated from a man between 60 and 70 years old in good health and CMV-seronegative.

The chain is built from TRBV15 and TRBJ2-7, with 9 nucleotides matching TRBD1. V trimming: 1 base; J trimming: 5 bases; junction bases outside the gene matches: 6. CDR1 and CDR2 from the germline V gene are LNHNV and YYDKDF (reference sequence). This CDR3 has 15 residues. The CDR3 nucleotides are TGTGCCACCAGCAGAGGTGGGACAGGGCGCGACGAGCAGTACTTC. This encodes CATSRGGTGRDEQYF.

This chain joins TRBV19 and TRBJ1-5; D may be TRBD1 (6 bases). Germline V gives CDR1 LNHDA, CDR2 SQIVND (reference sequence). The length of the CDR3 is 15 residues. V gave up 3 bases and J gave up 2 bases, with 11 bases separating them. CDR3 amino acids: CASSMAGARNQPQHF. The CDR3 DNA sequence: TGTGCCAGTAGTATGGCGGGGGCCCGCAATCAGCCCCAGCATTTT.

This clone has just a few counts. The J gene is TRBJ2-3, the V gene TRBV9; D is possibly TRBD2 (6 bases). The CDR3 sequence is 16 residues long. The germline gives CDR1 SGDLS, CDR2 YYNGEE. V lost 0 bases, J lost 4 bases, and 15 bases lay in between. CDR3 coding DNA: TGTGCCAGCAGCGTAGGTTTGGGAGGTGGGGCAGATACGCAGTATTTT. Translating it yields CASSVGLGGGADTQYF.

This chain links TRBV28 with TRBJ2-2; 7 bases agree with TRBD2. Germline CDR1 reads MDHEN; CDR2 reads SYDVKM. With 6 bases clipped from V and 3 bases from J, the junction kept 7 bases outside the gene matches. CDR3 length: 15 amino acids. The CDR3 region is CASRMGGLDTGELFF. In DNA, the CDR3 is TGTGCCAGCAGGATGGGAGGGTTGGACACCGGGGAGCTGTTTTTT.

This clone was detected a few times. V is TRBV2 and J is TRBJ2-7; the match to TRBD2 covers 11 bases. This CDR3 is 13 amino acids long. Germline V gene sequence: CDR1 SNHLY, CDR2 FYNNEI. J lost 4 bases, V lost 6 bases, and 2 bases had no gene match. CDR3 residues: CASRLAGGYEQYF. The CDR3 DNA reads TGTGCCAGCAGATTAGCGGGGGGGTACGAGCAGTACTTC.

The genes are TRBV2 and TRBJ1-5; 9 bases align to TRBD1. This CDR3 is 16 amino acids long. Germline values: CDR1 SNHLY, CDR2 FYNNEI. Losses at the gene ends were 6 bases for V and 9 bases for J; bases not matched to a gene: 15. The DNA of the CDR3 is TGTGCCAGCAGGGGGACAGGGAATAGAATCCAGGGGCCCCAGCATTTT. This encodes CASRGTGNRIQGPQHF.

The chain links TRBV29-1 to TRBJ1-6, with D possibly being TRBD1 (6 bases). The CDR3 is made up of 14 amino acids. Germline CDR1 and CDR2: SQVTM and ANQGSEA. V lost 5 bases and J 6 bases, leaving 14 bases between the germline ends. The CDR3 protein is CSVSQGFGNSPLHF. CDR3 DNA sequence: TGCAGCGTTTCACAGGGCTTCGGTAATTCACCCCTCCACTTT.

The rearrangement links TRBV11-3 to TRBJ2-7; 7 positions match TRBD1. CDR3 length: 15 residues. After removal of 2 bases from V and 12 bases from J, the junction contained 16 bases not matched to a gene. In germline, CDR1 is SGHNT, CDR2 YENEEA. In DNA, the CDR3 is TGTGCCAGCAGCTTAAGGACAGGAGAGGCCACGCGTCTGTACTTC. Translation gives CASSLRTGEATRLYF.

The chain couples TRBV18 to TRBJ1-6; 8 positions agree with TRBD1. CDR1 and CDR2 (germline): KGHSH, LQKENI. This CDR3 region has 13 residues. V gave up 5 bases and J gave up 8 bases; unmatched junction bases: 2. The CDR3: CASSEGQDSPLHF. For the CDR3, the DNA is TGTGCCAGCTCAGAGGGACAGGATTCACCCCTCCACTTT.

This chain joins TRBV9 and TRBJ2-5, with TRBD1 as a possible D gene (7 bases). The CDR3 has 16 residues. Trimming took 4 bases from V and 3 from J, leaving 19 bases between them. CDR1 and CDR2 from the germline V gene are SGDLS and YYNGEE. The CDR3 DNA reads as TGTGCCAGCAGCCCGAGTCAGGGCAGGGGGGAAGAGACCCAGTACTTC. Its translation is CASSPSQGRGEETQYF. The whole variable domain, remainder taken from reference TRBV9 and TRBJ2-5, is DSGVTQTPKHLITATGQRVTLRCSPRSGDLSVYWYQQSLDQGLQFLIQYYNGEERAKGNILERFSAQQFPDLHSELNLSSLELGDSALYFCASSPSQGRGEETQYFGPGTRLLVL.

The V and J genes are TRBV6-6 and TRBJ1-5, with 11 bases aligning to TRBD1. The germline CDR1 and CDR2 sequences are MNHNY and SVGAGI (reference sequence). The CDR3 is 16 amino acids. V shed 6 bases and J 4 bases; nucleotides not matched to a gene: 8. CDR3 sequence reads: CASRDSGTGGNQPQHF. The CDR3 region has the DNA TGTGCCAGCAGAGATTCCGGGACAGGGGGGAATCAGCCCCAGCATTTT.

The chain employs TRBV6-4 and TRBJ2-2; TRBD1 is a possible D gene (5 bases). V was clipped by 5 bases and J by 0 bases, with 13 bases between them. This CDR3 has 16 residues. Germline CDR1 reads MRHNA; CDR2 reads SNTAGT. The CDR3, as DNA: TGTGCCAGCAGTAGGGGCGCAGGGACGAACACCGGGGAGCTGTTTTTT. Translation gives CASSRGAGTNTGELFF.

The genes are TRBV27 and TRBJ2-1, with D perhaps matching TRBD2 (7 bases). V was pared by 0 bases and J by 8 bases, with 17 bases between. This CDR3 comprises 16 residues. In germline, CDR1 is MNHEY, CDR2 SMNVEV (reference sequence). Written as DNA, the CDR3 is TGTGCCAGCAGTTTATCTCGGGGGGCCGGATTCTATGAGCAGTTCTTC. Protein sequence: CASSLSRGAGFYEQFF.

This clone has only a few counts. The same CDR3 can be traced to other DNA sequences in this sample. This rearrangement joins TRBV27 to TRBJ1-4, with D perhaps TRBD1 (6 bases). Germline-derived CDR1 and CDR2 are MNHEY and SMNVEV (reference sequence). V gave up 1 base and J gave up 2 bases, with 8 bases separating them. The CDR3 runs 15 residues. This chain's CDR3 is CASSLFDRTNEKLFF. The DNA for the CDR3 is TGTGCCAGCAGTTTATTCGACAGGACTAATGAAAAACTGTTTTTT.

As to this clone: The junction departs from the called germline gene at one end, perhaps through a read error. The chain employs TRBV29-1 and TRBJ1-2; TRBD1 matches 11 bases. CDR3 length: 17 residues. Germline V gene sequence: CDR1 SQVTM, CDR2 ANQGSEA. The DNA of the CDR3 is TGCAGCGTCCCCACTTTAATCTGGGGACAGGGGGTCCATGGCTACCCCTTC. This encodes CSVPTLIWGQGVHGYPF.

This sequence joins TRBV27 and TRBJ2-2; 8 bases match TRBD2. Germline CDR1 and CDR2: MNHEY and SMNVEV (reference sequence). The CDR3 extends over 16 amino acids. Trimming cost V 7 bases and J 2 bases; bases outside gene matches: 9. The CDR3 nucleotides read TGTGCCAGCACTATACGGGGGGGCTCCAACACCGGGGAGCTGTTTTTT. Its translation: CASTIRGGSNTGELFF.

This clone has only a few counts. This chain joins TRBV18 and TRBJ1-2; tentative D call: TRBD1 (5 bases). The germline gives CDR1 KGHSH, CDR2 LQKENI. Trimming pared 3 bases from V and 4 bases from J, leaving 15 bases between. This CDR3 contains 15 residues. The CDR3 nucleotides are TGTGCCAGCTCACCGACGGATCAGGGCCTCTATGGCTACACCTTC. This gives the protein CASSPTDQGLYGYTF.

CDR3 nucleotides: TGTGCCAGCAGCGTAGGTACAGAAGATACGCAGTATTTT. Translation gives CASSVGTEDTQYF. This chain connects TRBV9 to TRBJ2-3; no clear D. Germline values: CDR1 SGDLS, CDR2 YYNGEE. The V and J ends lost 0 bases and 5 bases respectively, with 7 bases between them. The length of the CDR3 is 13 residues.

J is TRBJ2-2 and V is TRBV18, with a weak D call TRBD1 (6 bases). The V and J ends lost 4 bases and 6 bases respectively, with 12 bases between them. The CDR3 contains 14 residues. In germline, CDR1 is KGHSH, CDR2 LQKENI. CDR3: CASSLKQGAGELFF. CDR3 DNA sequence: TGTGCCAGCTCACTAAAACAGGGAGCCGGGGAGCTGTTTTTT.

This clone was detected only once. This chain links TRBV18 with TRBJ2-1; the match to TRBD2 covers 9 bases. Looked up from germline, CDR1 is KGHSH and CDR2 is LQKENI. V gave up 2 bases and J gave up 8 bases; unmatched junction bases: 10. The CDR3 consists of 16 residues. CDR3 sequence: CASSPSRSGGLDEQFF. The DNA of the CDR3 is TGTGCCAGCTCACCAAGTCGGAGCGGGGGGCTCGATGAGCAGTTCTTC.

A word on this clone: Other DNA sequences in this sample translate to the same CDR3. The rearrangement uses TRBV28 and TRBJ2-7; D is perhaps TRBD2 (6 bases). Germline CDR1 MDHEN, CDR2 SYDVKM. The CDR3 loop spans 15 amino acids. V shed 3 bases and J shed 2 bases, with 14 bases lying between them. The DNA of the CDR3 is TGTGCCAGCAGTTTCGGCGGGGTCGGCCCCTACGAGCAGTACTTC. Its translation is CASSFGGVGPYEQYF.